This passage covers 21 T cell receptor beta chains from one sample sequenced in a study of beta chain features in type 1 diabetes (dated by TCRdb to the late 2010s). Overall results and qualifications from the work: A moderate but significant shortening of TCRB CDR3 length was observed in type 1 diabetes patients in all four CD4+ subsets.

Library generation was performed with the immunoSEQ multiplex PCR assay. All of the isolated RNA was reverse transcribed with the High Capacity cDNA Reverse Transcription Kit, so expressed TCRB transcripts were sequenced. Not all clones reach the TCRdb copy of this immuneACCESS table, which keeps in-frame sequences only. Checked studies attribute under half of the gap to unresolved V genes and leave the rest unexplained. In this sample the table shows approximately 270,000 clones, approximately 14% of which occur a single time. The top ten clonotypes cover 0.017% of the sample. No antigens are known for them. The sample was naive CD4+ T cells from blood. The sample's cell subset or site label is to be understood as: true naive CD4+ T cells. These receptor sequences come from a man younger than 40 with type 1 diabetes.

A few counts support this clone. The chain has TRBV7-2 and TRBJ2-5, with D tentatively TRBD1 (6 bases). Germline assignment: CDR1 SGHTA and CDR2 FQGNSA. The V and J ends lost 4 bases and 4 bases respectively, with 10 bases between them. This CDR3 is built from 13 residues. In DNA form, the CDR3 reads TGTGCCAGCAGCTCCAGGGGATCAGAGACCCAGTACTTC. Translated, it gives CASSSRGSETQYF.

V is TRBV19 and J is TRBJ1-4; 8 nucleotides align to TRBD1. With V trimmed by 5 bases and J by 0 bases, 5 bases remained unmatched. This CDR3 spans 16 amino acids. Germline loops: CDR1 LNHDA, CDR2 SQIVND (reference sequence). The chain's CDR3 is CASSDRGRATNEKLFF. The CDR3 DNA sequence: TGTGCCAGTAGTGACAGGGGAAGAGCAACTAATGAAAAACTGTTTTTT.

This clone appeared once. The CDR3 DNA sequence: TGCGCCAGCAGCCAAACCAGTACCCAAGAGACCCAGTACTTC. The encoded protein is CASSQTSTQETQYF. V and J are TRBV5-1 and TRBJ2-5; D remains unclear. The CDR3 loop spans 14 amino acids. Germline values: CDR1 SGHRS, CDR2 YFSETQ. The germline V and J ends were trimmed by 4 bases and 1 base, with 11 bases remaining between them.

A few counts support this clone. V is TRBV7-2 and J is TRBJ2-3; D is unclear. Germline V CDR1 and CDR2: SGHTA, FQGNSA. This CDR3 spans 12 amino acids. The germline V and J ends were trimmed by 2 bases and 11 bases, with 11 bases remaining between them. The CDR3 region is CASSLNNQQQYF. The CDR3 DNA follows: TGTGCCAGCAGCTTAAATAATCAACAGCAGTATTTT. Full variable domain (outside the CDR3, taken from reference TRBV7-2 and TRBJ2-3): GAGVSQSPSNKVTEKGKDVELRCDPISGHTALYWYRQSLGQGLEFLIYFQGNSAPDKSGLPSDRFSAERTGGSVSTLTIQRTQQEDSAVYLCASSLNNQQQYFGPGTRLTVL.

This clone was detected only a few times. The chain uses TRBV10-3 and TRBJ2-7; the D gene is possibly TRBD1 (5 bases). The germline CDR1 and CDR2 sequences are ENHRY and SYGVKD. The V and J ends lost 3 bases and 5 bases respectively, with 8 bases between them. The CDR3 covers 12 residues. CDR3 sequence (DNA): TGTGCCATCAGTGACCAGGGCGACGAGCAGTACTTC. It translates to CAISDQGDEQYF.

The chain recombines TRBV28 with TRBJ2-1, with D perhaps TRBD1 (6 bases). There are 15 residues in the CDR3. V was trimmed by 7 bases and J by 6 bases, leaving 19 bases between them. Germline V gene lookup returns CDR1 MDHEN and CDR2 SYDVKM. The CDR3 DNA is TGTGCCAGCATAACTATGGGACAAATTGGCAATGAGCAGTTCTTC. Translation: CASITMGQIGNEQFF.

In its sample, this clone was seen a few times. The chain has TRBV4-2 and TRBJ1-2; TRBD1 might be the D (5 bases). Trimming removed 1 base at V and 4 bases at J, with 13 bases between. There are 15 residues in the CDR3. Germline values: CDR1 LGHNA, CDR2 YNFKEQ. The CDR3 region is CASSQAPDTFYGYTF. The CDR3 coding sequence is TGTGCCAGCAGCCAAGCGCCGGACACCTTCTATGGCTACACCTTC.

This chain joins TRBV28 and TRBJ2-7, with TRBD1 identical over 9 bases. The CDR3 contains 16 residues. V lost 5 bases, J lost 2 bases, and 10 bases stayed unmatched. Germline lookup yields CDR1 MDHEN and CDR2 SYDVKM. CDR3 DNA: TGTGCCAGCAGTGGGACAGGGACAGGGAGGCCCTACGAGCAGTACTTC. It encodes CASSGTGTGRPYEQYF.

This clone was counted between two and nine times. The chain is built from TRBV18 and TRBJ2-3; 7 nucleotides align to TRBD1. This CDR3 comprises 15 residues. V dropped 2 bases and J dropped 7; count of bases not matched to a gene: 9. Germline CDR1 and CDR2: KGHSH and LQKENI. The CDR3: CASSPSTDRANTQYF. The CDR3 bases are TGTGCCAGCTCACCATCTACCGACAGGGCAAATACGCAGTATTTT.

V gene TRBV18 combines with J gene TRBJ2-1, with TRBD2 identical over 11 bases. The V gene end was trimmed by 4 bases and the J gene end by 6 bases; junction bases not matched to a gene: 11. This CDR3 has 17 residues. Germline lookup yields CDR1 KGHSH and CDR2 LQKENI. The CDR3 loop reads CASSLRTSGSPSNEQFF. For the CDR3, the DNA is TGTGCCAGCTCACTACGGACTAGCGGGTCCCCATCCAATGAGCAGTTCTTC.

This clone has just a few counts. The J gene is TRBJ1-5, the V gene TRBV6-1; no firm D call. The V gene lost 3 bases and the J gene lost 3 bases, with 9 bases spanning the gap. Germline CDR1 and CDR2: MNHNS and SASEGT. The CDR3 covers 14 residues. CDR3 sequence: CASSDIHVNQPQHF. CDR3 nucleotides: TGTGCCAGCAGTGACATCCATGTCAATCAGCCCCAGCATTTT.

This clone turned up a few times. The chain carries TRBV2 and TRBJ1-2; D is uncertain. The CDR3 is 15 residues long. Germline lookup yields CDR1 SNHLY and CDR2 FYNNEI. V was pared by 4 bases and J by 7 bases, with 19 bases between. CDR3: CASSVRVEGWGGYTF. The CDR3 coding sequence is TGTGCCAGCAGTGTGAGGGTCGAGGGATGGGGTGGCTACACCTTC.

This clone occurred a few times. This rearrangement joins TRBV18 to TRBJ2-7; a possible D gene is TRBD2 (5 bases). Germline values: CDR1 KGHSH, CDR2 LQKENI. The V end was cut by 6 bases, the J end by 0 bases, with 12 bases between. This CDR3 is built from 14 residues. CDR3 in amino acids: CASSGVGPSYEQYF. CDR3 DNA sequence: TGTGCCAGCTCCGGGGTAGGGCCCTCCTACGAGCAGTACTTC.

This clone was picked up a small number of times. The chain joins TRBV7-6 to TRBJ2-1; 8 nucleotides match TRBD2. V lost 5 bases, J lost 5 bases, and 11 bases stayed unmatched. Germline CDR1 and CDR2: SGHVS and FNYEAQ. The length of the CDR3 is 16 residues. Here the CDR3 DNA reads TGTGCCAGCAGCCCCCTCGGGAGGGCGCATAACAATGAGCAGTTCTTC. Residues: CASSPLGRAHNNEQFF.

The chain uses TRBV7-9 and TRBJ1-2; 7 bases line up with TRBD1. Germline CDR1 is SEHNR and CDR2 is FQNEAQ (reference sequence). The CDR3 runs 14 residues. The V segment lost 5 bases and the J segment 1 base; nucleotides outside the gene matches: 4. The CDR3: CASSLRQGNYGYTF. CDR3 sequence (DNA): TGTGCCAGCAGCCTAAGACAGGGTAACTATGGCTACACCTTC.

This clone was observed a few times. The rearrangement uses TRBV28 and TRBJ2-4; 10 positions match TRBD2. CDR3 size: 17 residues. Trimming took 1 base from V and 7 from J; bases not matched to a gene: 10. Germline V gives CDR1 MDHEN, CDR2 SYDVKM. The CDR3 DNA reads TGTGCCAGCAGTTTATATGCTAGCGGGAGTGACTTGAACATTCAGTACTTC. Its translation: CASSLYASGSDLNIQYF.

V is TRBV15 and J is TRBJ2-3; 7 bases match TRBD1. This CDR3 has 16 amino acids. V was clipped by 6 bases and J by 2 bases; unmatched bases: 11. CDR1 LNHNV and CDR2 YYDKDF come from the germline V gene (reference sequence). The CDR3 sequence: CATRIGQELLTDTQYF. DNA for the CDR3: TGTGCCACCAGAATCGGACAGGAACTACTCACAGATACGCAGTATTTT.

This clone was recorded a few times. The chain carries TRBV2 and TRBJ1-2; no firm D call. The CDR3 length is 13 residues. V lost 0 bases to trimming and J lost 4 bases, with 6 bases between them. Germline V gene sequence: CDR1 SNHLY, CDR2 FYNNEI. Here the CDR3 DNA reads TGTGCCAGCAGTGAAGCTGGGCCCTATGGCTACACCTTC. Its translation is CASSEAGPYGYTF.

The chain has TRBV5-1 and TRBJ2-5; 8 bases align to TRBD1. The CDR3 loop spans 14 amino acids. J lost 5 bases, V lost 6 bases, and 9 bases had no gene match. Per germline, CDR1 SGHRS and CDR2 YFSETQ. The chain's CDR3 is CASNYGQGGETQYF. In DNA form, the CDR3 reads TGCGCCAGCAACTATGGACAGGGAGGTGAGACCCAGTACTTC.

The chain carries TRBV29-1 and TRBJ2-3; 9 nucleotides agree with TRBD2. CDR1 and CDR2 (germline): SQVTM, ANQGSEA. The CDR3 has 13 amino acids. V was pared by 7 bases and J by 4 bases, with 6 bases of the junction left unmatched. The CDR3 region is CSGGAGGSDTQYF. CDR3 in DNA: TGCAGCGGGGGAGCGGGAGGTTCAGATACGCAGTATTTT.

This clone was observed a handful of times. The CDR3 loop is CASRNPSYGYTF. The CDR3 DNA reads as TGTGCCAGCAGGAACCCTAGCTATGGCTACACCTTC. The gene calls are TRBV28 and TRBJ1-2; the D is unclear. From germline, CDR1 is MDHEN and CDR2 SYDVKM. CDR3 length: 12 residues. Trimming removed 6 bases from V and 4 bases from J, with 9 bases in between.